Below, one TCR beta chain is given with its context. These data come from a study of OX40 agonist ivuxolimab in advanced cancers. About the research overall: Having had anti-PD-1, anti-PD-L1 or anti-CTLA-4 therapy before was allowed, and approximately 40% had some. Two patients with cutaneous melanoma and one with hepatocellular carcinoma, three in total, showed partial responses.

Germline-derived CDR1 and CDR2 are SGHNT and YYREEE (reference sequence). Trimming pared 0 bases from V and 2 bases from J, leaving 8 bases between. The CDR3 is 14 residues long. This table comes from immunoSEQ multiplex PCR, and its TCRdb copy is limited to in-frame clones, with some not included. The sample yields tens of thousands of clones, approximately 90% seen once. The sample was CD4+ or CD8+ T cells sorted from blood, taken in a trial of the OX40 agonist ivuxolimab. The clonotype was recovered from an adult with an advanced solid tumor such as melanoma, head and neck, liver or kidney cancer. V and J are TRBV5-4 and TRBJ1-2; D perhaps matches TRBD1 (5 bases). As DNA, the CDR3 is TGTGCCAGCAGCTTGGCCAGGGCAAACTATGGCTACACCTTC. The encoded protein is CASSLARANYGYTF.